Presented here are 15 T cell receptor beta chains from one specimen sequenced in a study of B cell selection in AIRE deficiency. TCRdb's copy holds only in-frame clones and misses some; the assay was immunoSEQ multiplex PCR. The sample has about 24,000 clones; 95% to 98% are singletons. Sorting defined conventional CD4 T cells as CD4+CD127+. Sequenced sample: CD4+CD127+ conventional T cells sorted from PBMCs. These receptors came from a human donor in good health.

This chain links TRBV28 with TRBJ1-2; D unclear. The CDR3 runs 13 residues. Between the trimmed V and J ends, which lost 9 bases and 5 bases, there was a span of 16 bases. Germline assignment: CDR1 MDHEN and CDR2 SYDVKM. The CDR3 coding sequence is TGTGCCAGTCATCACCAAGGACGGTATGGCTACACCTTC. It encodes CASHHQGRYGYTF.

Of note for this clone: At one of its ends the junction is not consistent with the germline gene, which may arise from a read error. The rearrangement joins TRBV10-2 to TRBJ1-1; D unclear. The germline gives CDR1 WSHSY, CDR2 SAAADI. This CDR3 comprises 12 residues. Here the CDR3 reads CASRAPKGPDIF. DNA for the CDR3: TGCGCCAGCAGAGCCCCAAAAGGTCCCGACATCTTT.

The chain combines TRBV2 with TRBJ1-5; no clear D. This CDR3 region has 14 residues. Germline CDR1 and CDR2: SNHLY and FYNNEI. Trimming cost V 7 bases and J 5 bases, with 15 bases left between them. In nucleotides, the CDR3 is TGTGCCAGCACCGGGCCCGGGTTGGATCAGCCCCAGCATTTT. Its protein product is CASTGPGLDQPQHF.

This chain connects TRBV7-2 to TRBJ2-7, with D unclear. The CDR3 runs 13 residues. Germline CDR1 is SGHTA and CDR2 is FQGNSA. V lost 3 bases, J lost 7 bases, and 13 bases lay in between. In DNA, the CDR3 is TGTGCCAGCAGCTTGGGCCATACCTTTGAGCAGTACTTC. Residues: CASSLGHTFEQYF. The full variable domain, its missing parts supplied by reference TRBV7-2 and TRBJ2-7, is GAGVSQSPSNKVTEKGKDVELRCDPISGHTALYWYRQSLGQGLEFLIYFQGNSAPDKSGLPSDRFSAERTGGSVSTLTIQRTQQEDSAVYLCASSLGHTFEQYFGPGTRLTVT.

This chain uses TRBV6-1 with TRBJ2-2; D could derive from TRBD1 or TRBD2 (6 bases each). The CDR3 is 13 residues long. V gave up 4 bases and J gave up 5 bases, with 8 bases separating them. Per germline, CDR1 MNHNS and CDR2 SASEGT. The CDR3 here is CASSAGATGELFF. CDR3 DNA: TGTGCCAGCAGTGCGGGGGCAACCGGGGAGCTGTTTTTT.

The chain joins TRBV6-5 to TRBJ2-1; TRBD2 aligns across 13 bases. The CDR3 has 14 residues. V was pared by 6 bases and J by 9 bases, with 5 bases of the junction left unmatched. Germline V gives CDR1 MNHEY, CDR2 SVGAGI. CDR3 amino acids: CASRILAGGLEQFF. DNA of the CDR3: TGTGCCAGCAGGATACTAGCGGGAGGGCTTGAGCAGTTCTTC.

The chain is built from TRBV6-5 and TRBJ1-1; the D is unclear. The ends were cut back, 6 bases at V and 5 bases at J, with 13 bases in the middle. Germline CDR1 reads MNHEY; CDR2 reads SVGAGI. The CDR3 is 13 amino acids. CDR3 DNA sequence: TGTGCCAGCAGCCCTCAAGGATGGACTGAAGCTTTCTTT. As protein: CASSPQGWTEAFF.

This chain joins TRBV5-1 and TRBJ2-7; TRBD1 aligns across 7 bases. After removal of 4 bases from V and 0 bases from J, the junction contained 7 bases not matched to a gene. The length of the CDR3 is 15 residues. Per germline, CDR1 SGHRS and CDR2 YFSETQ. CDR3 sequence: CASSPGTDPSYEQYF. The CDR3 DNA follows: TGCGCCAGCAGCCCAGGGACAGACCCCTCCTACGAGCAGTACTTC.

V usage is TRBV7-8 and J usage is TRBJ1-3, with D possibly being TRBD1 (5 bases). V dropped 5 bases and J dropped 7 bases, with 39 bases sitting between them. This CDR3 spans 22 amino acids. Germline V gene sequence: CDR1 SGHVS, CDR2 FQNEAQ. CDR3 in DNA: TGTGCCAGCAGCGACCCCCCGACGGAAGGGGTCCCCTCCACTTCTCTGGAGAACACCATATATTTT. The encoded protein is CASSDPPTEGVPSTSLENTIYF.

The chain carries TRBV25-1 and TRBJ2-7, with D unresolved. The CDR3 runs to 13 residues. Germline-derived CDR1 and CDR2 are MGHDK and SYGVNS. Trimming stripped 1 base from V and 0 bases from J, with 4 bases between. CDR3 region: CASSESVSYEQYF. The CDR3 DNA follows: TGTGCCAGCAGTGAATCAGTCTCCTACGAGCAGTACTTC.

The chain carries TRBV7-6 and TRBJ2-1, with no clear D. The CDR3 extends over 16 amino acids. The V gene's germline CDR1 is SGHVS and CDR2 FNYEAQ. Trimming removed 5 bases at V and 0 bases at J, with 14 bases between. Here the CDR3 DNA reads TGTGCCAGCAGCGCGCCCTACGTCACCTCCTACAATGAGCAGTTCTTC. Translating it yields CASSAPYVTSYNEQFF. Combining the CDR3 with reference TRBV7-6 and TRBJ2-1 gives the whole variable domain GAGVSQSPRYKVTKRGQDVALRCDPISGHVSLYWYRQALGQGPEFLTYFNYEAQQDKSGLPNDRFSAERPEGSISTLTIQRTEQRDSAMYRCASSAPYVTSYNEQFFGPGTRLTVL.

The J gene is TRBJ1-4, the V gene TRBV28; unclear D gene. The CDR3 covers 14 residues. Germline V lookup: CDR1 MDHEN, CDR2 SYDVKM. The V gene lost 5 bases and the J gene lost 0 bases, with 7 bases spanning the gap. The chain's CDR3 is CASSSPTTNEKLFF. The CDR3 region has the DNA TGTGCCAGCAGTAGTCCTACAACTAATGAAAAACTGTTTTTT.

V gene TRBV27 combines with J gene TRBJ2-1; TRBD2 agrees at 10 bases. V gave up 5 bases and J gave up 6 bases; unmatched junction bases: 22. The CDR3 extends over 20 amino acids. Germline V gene sequence: CDR1 MNHEY, CDR2 SMNVEV (reference sequence). The DNA of the CDR3 is TGTGCCAGCAGTCCCCTGACCTCGCTAGCGGGAGAGGGGGGGCTCAATGAGCAGTTCTTC. Its protein product is CASSPLTSLAGEGGLNEQFF.

In this sample, this clone turned up once. The chain joins TRBV10-3 to TRBJ2-5, with 8 positions matching TRBD1. The germline gives CDR1 ENHRY, CDR2 SYGVKD. Trimming took 5 bases from V and 1 from J; bases not matched to a gene: 3. There are 14 residues in the CDR3. The CDR3 DNA reads TGTGCCATCAGTCGGACAGGGACCCAAGAGACCCAGTACTTC. It specifies CAISRTGTQETQYF.

In its sample, this clone was seen once. The chain links TRBV7-9 to TRBJ1-1, with D perhaps matching TRBD1 (6 bases). This CDR3 has 16 residues. Trimming removed 5 bases at V and 0 bases at J, with 16 bases between. CDR1 is SEHNR, CDR2 FQNEAQ, per germline (reference sequence). The CDR3 nucleotides read TGTGCCAGCAGCGCGGATACAGGGTTCATGAACACTGAAGCTTTCTTT. This codes for CASSADTGFMNTEAFF.